Below, 5 T cell receptor beta chains from the same sample are listed, as sequenced in a study of cytomegalovirus exposure and HLA in healthy donors (dated by TCRdb to about 2017). The library was obtained by the immunoSEQ multiplex PCR assay. For the multiplex PCR, a mixture combining 60 forward primers for TCR Vbeta segments and 13 reverse primers for TCR Jbeta segments was used. In its TCRdb copy, this immuneACCESS table keeps in-frame sequences only and misses some clones. Where compared with another copy, unresolved V genes explain less than half of these, and the others have no known cause. This sample holds about 160,000 clones; around four fifths were observed only once. The ten largest clones capture 1.3% of the sample. Sequenced sample: PBMCs. The receptors were gathered from a man under 40 in good health and CMV-seronegative.

The V and J genes are TRBV11-3 and TRBJ2-1, with D perhaps TRBD2 (6 bases). V was clipped by 5 bases and J by 0 bases, with 17 bases between them. The CDR3 loop spans 17 amino acids. Germline V gives CDR1 SGHNT, CDR2 YENEEA. CDR3 loop: CASSTPSVGSSYNEQFF. The CDR3 bases are TGTGCCAGCAGCACACCCAGCGTCGGGAGCTCCTACAATGAGCAGTTCTTC.

This clone was seen once. The chain employs TRBV7-2 and TRBJ2-7; tentatively, D is TRBD1 (6 bases). The germline CDR1 and CDR2 sequences are SGHTA and FQGNSA. This CDR3 has 13 amino acids. Trimming shortened V by 6 bases and J by 4 bases, and 13 bases separated the two germline ends. The CDR3 is CASRKTGPYEQYF. CDR3 in DNA: TGTGCCAGCAGAAAGACAGGACCTTACGAGCAGTACTTC.

The genes are TRBV15 and TRBJ2-1; 10 bases are a match to TRBD2. Germline lookup yields CDR1 LNHNV and CDR2 YYDKDF (reference sequence). Trimming took 0 bases from V and 7 from J; bases not matched to a gene: 12. The CDR3 contains 18 residues. In nucleotides, the CDR3 is TGTGCCACCAGCAGAGATAGGGCTAGCGGGAGATTCGGGAATGAGCAGTTCTTC. Translation gives CATSRDRASGRFGNEQFF.

V usage is TRBV7-9 and J usage is TRBJ2-3; TRBD2 matches at 7 bases. The V gene's germline CDR1 is SEHNR and CDR2 FQNEAQ (reference sequence). This CDR3 comprises 12 residues. V lost 4 bases and J lost 6; bases outside the gene matches: 1. For the CDR3, the DNA is TGTGCCAGCAGCTCACTAGCGGATACGCAGTATTTT. Translated, it gives CASSSLADTQYF. The full variable domain, its missing parts supplied by reference TRBV7-9 and TRBJ2-3, is DTGVSQNPRHKITKRGQNVTFRCDPISEHNRLYWYRQTLGQGPEFLTYFQNEAQLEKSRLLSDRFSAERPKGSFSTLEIQRTEQGDSAMYLCASSSLADTQYFGPGTRLTVL.

This clone has just one count. V and J are TRBV19 and TRBJ1-1, with D maybe TRBD1 (5 bases). Germline V gene sequence: CDR1 LNHDA, CDR2 SQIVND (reference sequence). This CDR3 has 13 residues. V lost 1 base to trimming and J lost 7 bases, with 10 bases between them. The CDR3 protein is CASSIAQDDEAFF. The DNA for the CDR3 is TGTGCCAGTAGTATAGCACAGGATGATGAAGCTTTCTTT.